The rows below give T cell receptor beta chains drawn from one sample of a study of blood T cell repertoires in COVID-19. Sequenced by immunoSEQ multiplex PCR; TCRdb stores in-frame clones only, minus some. This sample has fewer than 85,000 clones, with 65% to 85% found just once. Material: peripheral blood. These receptors originate from a woman aged 55-69 years with acute or convalescent COVID-19. Each CDR3 is given with its conserved first and last residue. D genes are given only for firm matches. For some rows the clone size is stated as once, few or many, or as a class when expanded; others skip it.

clone_size j_call v_call d_call cdr3_nt cdr3_aa
. TRBJ2-3 TRBV3-1/TRBV3-2 . TGTGCCAGCAGCCAAGCCCGGGATACGCAGTATTTT CASSQARDTQYF
once TRBJ1-1 TRBV3-1/TRBV3-2 . TGTGCCAGCAGCCATCCTGGACTCGTCATGAACACTGAAGCTTTCTTT CASSHPGLVMNTEAFF
. TRBJ2-5 TRBV23-1 . TGCGCCAGCAGTCTCGCCCGGGACTTACAAGAGACCCAGTACTTC CASSLARDLQETQYF
. TRBJ2-7 TRBV5-1 . TGCGCCAGCAGCTTGTGGACTGGATTCTCCTACGAGCAGTACTTC CASSLWTGFSYEQYF
. TRBJ1-6 TRBV28 TRBD1 TGTGCCCTACAGGGGGCATTTAATTCACCCCTCCACTTT CALQGAFNSPLHF
. TRBJ2-7 TRBV4-2 . TGTGCCAGCAGCCAAGAACAAGGAGACTACGACGAGCAGTACTTC CASSQEQGDYDEQYF
. TRBJ1-2 TRBV29-1 . TGCAGCGTTGAAGATCTCGAGGGTAACTATGGCTACACCTTC CSVEDLEGNYGYTF
. TRBJ1-2 TRBV6-6 . TGTGCCAGCAGTTCGCCCTCAAGACAGCATGGCTACACCTTC CASSSPSRQHGYTF
. TRBJ1-2 TRBV2 . TGTGCCAGCAGTGAAGCTGCGGGGTTGTATAACTATGGCTACACCTTC CASSEAAGLYNYGYTF
. TRBJ1-5 TRBV24-1 TRBD1 TGTGCCACCAGTGAAACTGGGACAGGGCGCAATCAGCCCCAGCATTTT CATSETGTGRNQPQHF
once TRBJ2-1 TRBV9 TRBD1 TGTGCCAGCAGCGTAGACAGGGGTGAGCAGTTCTTC CASSVDRGEQFF